The present entry profiles one T cell receptor (beta chain) with its context. Its antigen is currently unknown. Researchers ran the PCR with 60 Vbeta and 13 Jbeta primers. Generated by immunoSEQ multiplex PCR, the TCRdb table keeps only in-frame clones and is missing some. The sample includes 150,000 to 200,000 clones, around 62% of them seen just once. These data originate in a study of cytomegalovirus exposure and HLA in healthy donors. Study-level results: There were 150 to 200 TCR beta chains listed as cytomegalovirus-associated. In a later analysis, parvovirus B19, influenza, CMV and Epstein-Barr virus appeared linked to several top co-occurrence clusters. TCR beta V- and J-gene trimming, according to a later analysis, was linked to a missense DCLRE1C variant. Solely CMV serostatus was available to characterize immune exposure.

V dropped 4 bases and J dropped 5 bases, with 9 bases sitting between them. Germline V lookup: CDR1 MDHEN, CDR2 SYDVKM. The CDR3 is 13 amino acids. The chain combines TRBV28 with TRBJ2-1, with no clear D. This sequence was found in a man aged 35 to 55 in good health and CMV-seronegative. Sequencing was performed on PBMCs. The CDR3 here is CASSSTTDNEQFF. In DNA form, the CDR3 reads TGTGCCAGCAGTTCTACTACCGACAATGAGCAGTTCTTC.